Listed here are 9 T cell receptor beta chains from one sample, sequenced in a study of T cells after yellow fever vaccination. MiXCR was run by TCRdb on the 5' RACE reads, yielding one entry per CDR3 protein. Found here are approximately 510,000 distinct CDR3 sequences, 21% of them singletons; the top ten hold around 16%. This material consisted of PBMCs, taken approximately 20 days after the first yellow fever vaccination. The receptors shown here come from a man aged 18 to 30 who received the YFV17D yellow fever vaccine.

This clonotype turned up a few times. The chain recombines TRBV6-2 or TRBV6-3 with TRBJ2-3; D tentatively fits TRBD1 or TRBD2 (5 bases each). V lost 6 bases and J lost 6, with 13 bases in between. This CDR3 region has 13 residues. Germline V CDR1 and CDR2: MNHEY, SVGEGT. CDR3 protein: CASRRDQADTQYF. In DNA form, the CDR3 reads TGTGCCAGCAGGAGGGACCAGGCGGATACGCAGTATTTT.

This chain links TRBV7-9 with TRBJ2-1, with D maybe TRBD1 (5 bases). Per germline, CDR1 SEHNR and CDR2 FQNEAQ (reference sequence). Trimming stripped 3 bases from V and 3 bases from J, with 12 bases between. The CDR3 loop spans 15 amino acids. In DNA form, the CDR3 reads TGTGCCAGCAGCTTCAGGACACTCGACTACAATGAGCAGTTCTTC. Amino acids: CASSFRTLDYNEQFF. The whole variable domain, filled in from reference TRBV7-9 and TRBJ2-1, reads DTGVSQNPRHKITKRGQNVTFRCDPISEHNRLYWYRQTLGQGPEFLTYFQNEAQLEKSRLLSDRFSAERPKGSFSTLEIQRTEQGDSAMYLCASSFRTLDYNEQFFGPGTRLTVL.

This clonotype was counted only a few times. The rearrangement joins TRBV9 to TRBJ2-5; D ambiguous. Germline assignment: CDR1 SGDLS and CDR2 YYNGEE. The CDR3 is 14 amino acids. Trimming removed 0 bases from V and 3 bases from J, with 9 bases in between. The CDR3 reads CASSVGSNEETQYF. Here the CDR3 DNA reads TGTGCCAGCAGCGTAGGTTCCAATGAAGAGACCCAGTACTTC.

This chain's CDR3 is CASSQDPHSSTDTQYF. The CDR3 nucleotides are TGTGCCAGCAGCCAAGATCCGCATTCCAGCACAGATACGCAGTATTTT. J is TRBJ2-3 and V is TRBV4-2; D gene uncertain. Trimming removed 0 bases from V and 0 bases from J, with 10 bases in between. This CDR3 is built from 16 residues. CDR1 LGHNA and CDR2 YNFKEQ come from the germline V gene.

The table lists this clonotype with a few counts. J is TRBJ1-2 and V is TRBV4-2, with D unresolved. The germline V gene encodes CDR1 LGHNA and CDR2 YNFKEQ. Trimming cost V 0 bases and J 4 bases, with 12 bases left between them. This CDR3 has 15 residues. CDR3 sequence: CASSQEVRLSYGYTF. CDR3 sequence (DNA): TGTGCCAGCAGCCAAGAGGTCAGGCTAAGCTATGGCTACACCTTC.

The chain recombines TRBV12-3 or TRBV12-4 with TRBJ1-6; D is possibly TRBD1 (5 bases). The germline V and J ends were trimmed by 5 bases and 12 bases, with 23 bases remaining between them. The length of the CDR3 is 16 residues. Here the CDR3 reads CASSLRRGVDSGPLHF. The CDR3 nucleotides are TGTGCCAGCAGTCTACGAAGAGGGGTGGACTCGGGACCCCTCCACTTT.

This clonotype appeared a few times. The chain is built from TRBV9 and TRBJ1-2, with D unclear. This CDR3 has 15 residues. CDR1 and CDR2 from the germline V gene are SGDLS and YYNGEE. V was cut by 0 bases and J by 7 bases, with 16 bases left in between. The CDR3 spells CASSVGGDQLFGYTF. CDR3 coding DNA: TGTGCCAGCAGCGTAGGCGGGGATCAACTATTTGGCTACACCTTC.

The chain recombines TRBV5-4 with TRBJ2-5, with D possibly called TRBD1 or TRBD2 (6 bases each). The CDR3 consists of 15 residues. Deletions cut 2 bases from V and 1 base from J, with 12 bases between. CDR1 and CDR2 (germline): SGHNT, YYREEE (reference sequence). CDR3 amino acids: CASSFGGGTQETQYF. The CDR3 bases are TGTGCCAGCAGCTTCGGAGGGGGGACCCAAGAGACCCAGTACTTC.

This clonotype was seen only once. The chain links TRBV5-1 to TRBJ1-2; D not certain. Germline V gene lookup returns CDR1 SGHRS and CDR2 YFSETQ. V was trimmed by 0 bases and J by 8 bases, leaving 20 bases between them. CDR3 length: 16 amino acids. CDR3 bases: TGCGCCAGCAGCTTGGCCTTAGGTAGAGGAGTCGGGGGCTACACCTTC. The encoded protein is CASSLALGRGVGGYTF.